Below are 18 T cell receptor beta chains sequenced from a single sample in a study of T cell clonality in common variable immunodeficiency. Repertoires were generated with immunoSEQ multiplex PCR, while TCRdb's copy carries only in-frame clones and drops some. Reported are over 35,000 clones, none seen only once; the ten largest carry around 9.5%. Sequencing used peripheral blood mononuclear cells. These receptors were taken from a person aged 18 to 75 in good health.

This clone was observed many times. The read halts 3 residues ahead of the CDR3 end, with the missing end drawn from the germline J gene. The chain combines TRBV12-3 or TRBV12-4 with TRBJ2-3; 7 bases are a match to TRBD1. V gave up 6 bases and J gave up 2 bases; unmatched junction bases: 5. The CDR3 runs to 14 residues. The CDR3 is CASRNQGVTDTQYF. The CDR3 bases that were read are TGTGCCAGCAGGAATCAGGGGGTCACAGATACG.

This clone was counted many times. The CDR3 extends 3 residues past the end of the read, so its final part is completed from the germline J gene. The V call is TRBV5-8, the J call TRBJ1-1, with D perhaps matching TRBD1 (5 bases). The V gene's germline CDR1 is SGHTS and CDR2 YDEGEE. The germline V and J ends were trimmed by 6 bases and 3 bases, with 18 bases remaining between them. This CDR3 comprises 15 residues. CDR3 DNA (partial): TGTGCCAGCAACCGGATCCACGCGGGGGACACTGAA. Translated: CASNRIHAGDTE. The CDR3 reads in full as CASNRIHAGDTEAFF.

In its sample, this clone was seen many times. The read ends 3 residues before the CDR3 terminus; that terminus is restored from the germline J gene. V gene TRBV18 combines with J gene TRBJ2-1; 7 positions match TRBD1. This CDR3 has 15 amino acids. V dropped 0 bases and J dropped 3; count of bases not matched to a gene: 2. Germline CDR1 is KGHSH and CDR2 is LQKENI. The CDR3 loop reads CASSPPRDSYNEQFF. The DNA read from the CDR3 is TGTGCCAGCTCACCACCCCGGGACAGCTACAATGAG.

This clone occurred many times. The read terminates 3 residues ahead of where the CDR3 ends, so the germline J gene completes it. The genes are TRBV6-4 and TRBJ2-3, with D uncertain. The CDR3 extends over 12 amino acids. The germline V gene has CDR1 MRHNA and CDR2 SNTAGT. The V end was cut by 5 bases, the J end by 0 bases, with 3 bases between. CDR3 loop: CASSSSTDTQYF. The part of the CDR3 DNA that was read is TGTGCCAGCAGTTCTAGCACAGATACG.

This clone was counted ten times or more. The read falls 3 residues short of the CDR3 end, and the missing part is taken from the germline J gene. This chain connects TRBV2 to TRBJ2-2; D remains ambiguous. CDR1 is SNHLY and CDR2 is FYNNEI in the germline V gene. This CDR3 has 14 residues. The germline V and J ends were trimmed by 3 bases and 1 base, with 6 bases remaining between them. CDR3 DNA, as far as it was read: TGTGCCAGCAGTGACTCAGAGAACACCGGGGAG. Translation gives CASSDSENTGE. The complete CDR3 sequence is CASSDSENTGELFF.

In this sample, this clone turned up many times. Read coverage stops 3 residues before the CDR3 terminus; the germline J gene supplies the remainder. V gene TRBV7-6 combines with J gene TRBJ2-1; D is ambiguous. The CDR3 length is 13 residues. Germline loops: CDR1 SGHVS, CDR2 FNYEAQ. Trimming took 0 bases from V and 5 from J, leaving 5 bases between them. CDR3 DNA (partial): TGTGCCAGCAGCTTAGCTACAAACAATGAG. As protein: CASSLATNNE. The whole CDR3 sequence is CASSLATNNEQFF.

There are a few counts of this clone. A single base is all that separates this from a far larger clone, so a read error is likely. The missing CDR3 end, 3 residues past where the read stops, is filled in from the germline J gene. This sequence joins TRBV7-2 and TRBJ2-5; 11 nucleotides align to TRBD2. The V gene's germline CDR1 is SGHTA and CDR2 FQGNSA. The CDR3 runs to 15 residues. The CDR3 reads CVSSWLAGGQETQYF. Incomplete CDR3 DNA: TGTGTCAGCAGCTGGCTAGCGGGGGGCCAAGAGACC.

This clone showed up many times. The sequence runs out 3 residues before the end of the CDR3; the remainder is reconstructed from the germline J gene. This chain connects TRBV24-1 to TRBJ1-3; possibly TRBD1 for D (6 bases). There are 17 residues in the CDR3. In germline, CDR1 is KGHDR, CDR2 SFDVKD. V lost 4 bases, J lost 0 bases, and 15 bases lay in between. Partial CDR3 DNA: TGTGCCACCAGTGACTCAAAAACAGGGAGCTCTGGAAACACC. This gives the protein CATSDSKTGSSGNT. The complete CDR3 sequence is CATSDSKTGSSGNTIYF.

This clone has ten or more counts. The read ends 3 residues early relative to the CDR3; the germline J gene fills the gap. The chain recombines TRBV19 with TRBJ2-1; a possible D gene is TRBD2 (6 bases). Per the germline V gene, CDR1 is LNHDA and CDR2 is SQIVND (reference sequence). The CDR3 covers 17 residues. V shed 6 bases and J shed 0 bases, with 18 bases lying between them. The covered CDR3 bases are TGTGCCAGTAGAACCGATAGCGGTTATAGCTCCTACAATGAG. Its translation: CASRTDSGYSSYNE. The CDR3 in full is CASRTDSGYSSYNEQFF.

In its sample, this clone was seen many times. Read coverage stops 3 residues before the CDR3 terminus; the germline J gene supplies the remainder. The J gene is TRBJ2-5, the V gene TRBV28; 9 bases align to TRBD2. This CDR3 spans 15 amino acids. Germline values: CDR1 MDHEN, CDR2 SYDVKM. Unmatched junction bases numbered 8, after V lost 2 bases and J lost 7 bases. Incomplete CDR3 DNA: TGTGCCAGCAGTTTAGGTTTTAGCGGGAGTGGGACC. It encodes CASSLGFSGSGT. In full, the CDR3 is CASSLGFSGSGTQYF.

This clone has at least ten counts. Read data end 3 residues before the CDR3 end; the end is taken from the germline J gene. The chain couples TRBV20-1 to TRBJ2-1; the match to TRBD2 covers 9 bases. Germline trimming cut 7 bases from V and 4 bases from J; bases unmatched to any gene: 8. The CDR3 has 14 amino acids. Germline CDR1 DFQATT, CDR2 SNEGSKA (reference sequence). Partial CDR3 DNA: TGCAGTGTCCCCTCTAGCGGGAAATACAATGAG. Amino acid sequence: CSVPSSGKYNE. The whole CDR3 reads CSVPSSGKYNEQFF.

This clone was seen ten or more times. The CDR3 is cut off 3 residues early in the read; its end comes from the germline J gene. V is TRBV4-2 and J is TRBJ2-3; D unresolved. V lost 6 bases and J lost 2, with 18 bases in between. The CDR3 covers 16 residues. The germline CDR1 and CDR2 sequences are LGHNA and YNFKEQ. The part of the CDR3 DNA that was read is TGTGCCAGCAGTCACTTTTCCACTACCCCCACAGATACG. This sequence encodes CASSHFSTTPTDT. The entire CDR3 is CASSHFSTTPTDTQYF.

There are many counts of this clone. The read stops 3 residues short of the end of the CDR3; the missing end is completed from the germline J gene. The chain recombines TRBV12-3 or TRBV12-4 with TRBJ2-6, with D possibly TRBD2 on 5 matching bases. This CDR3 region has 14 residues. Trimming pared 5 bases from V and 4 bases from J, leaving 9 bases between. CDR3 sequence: CASSSGTGANVLTF. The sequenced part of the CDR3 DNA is TGTGCCAGCAGTAGCGGAACGGGGGCCAACGTC.

CDR3 region: CASKAGSYQPQYF. The sequenced CDR3 bases are TGCGCCAGCAAGGCAGGCTCCTATCAGCCT. V is TRBV10-2 and J is TRBJ2-4, with D unresolved. With the read ending 3 residues before the CDR3 end, the germline J gene is used to fill in that end. Germline CDR1 is WSHSY and CDR2 is SAAADI. This CDR3 has 13 residues.

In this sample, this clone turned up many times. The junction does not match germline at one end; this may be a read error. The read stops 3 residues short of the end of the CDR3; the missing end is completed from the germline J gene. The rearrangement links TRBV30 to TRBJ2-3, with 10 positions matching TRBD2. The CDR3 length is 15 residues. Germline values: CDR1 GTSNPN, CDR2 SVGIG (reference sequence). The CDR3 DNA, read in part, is TGTGCCTGGAGTCCCCTTAGCGGGAGGTCAGAGACG. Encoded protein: CAWSPLSGRSET. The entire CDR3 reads CAWSPLSGRSETQYF.

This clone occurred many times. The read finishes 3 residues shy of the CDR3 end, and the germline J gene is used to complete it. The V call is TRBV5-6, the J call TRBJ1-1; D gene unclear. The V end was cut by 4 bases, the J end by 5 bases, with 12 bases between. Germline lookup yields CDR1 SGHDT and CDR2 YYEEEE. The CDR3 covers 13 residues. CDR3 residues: CASSPPQGTEAFF. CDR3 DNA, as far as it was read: TGTGCCAGCAGCCCCCCGCAAGGGACTGAA.

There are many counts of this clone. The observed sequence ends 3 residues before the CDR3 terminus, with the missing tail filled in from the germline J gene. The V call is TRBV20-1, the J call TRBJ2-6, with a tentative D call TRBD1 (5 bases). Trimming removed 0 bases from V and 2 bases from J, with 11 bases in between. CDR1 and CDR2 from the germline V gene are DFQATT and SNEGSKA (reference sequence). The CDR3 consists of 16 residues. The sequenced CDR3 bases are TGCAGTGCTAGAGATGTCGCCAGGGCTGGGGCCAACGTC. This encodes CSARDVARAGANV. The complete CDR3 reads CSARDVARAGANVLTF.

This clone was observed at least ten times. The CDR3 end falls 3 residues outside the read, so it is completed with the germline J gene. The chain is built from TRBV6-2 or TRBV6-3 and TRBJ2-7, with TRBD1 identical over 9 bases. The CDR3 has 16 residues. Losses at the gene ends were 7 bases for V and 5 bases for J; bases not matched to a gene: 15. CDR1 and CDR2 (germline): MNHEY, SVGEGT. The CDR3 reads CASTPLGDRVQHEQYF. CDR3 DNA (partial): TGTGCCAGCACCCCTCTTGGGGACAGGGTGCAACACGAG.